The 30 T cell receptor beta chains presented below share a single source sample, sequenced in a study of T cells in Graves' hyperthyroidism and ophthalmopathy. RNA transcripts yielded amplified TCR beta CDR3 regions. TCR CDR3 underwent first-round RT-PCR with the HTBI primer set. TCRdb re-called the multiplex PCR reads through MiXCR, storing one row per CDR3 protein. Of about 420,000 distinct CDR3 sequences listed, around a sixth are singletons. Sample: blood. These receptors all come from a woman in her late teens or twenties with Graves' hyperthyroidism.

This clonotype was found many times. The chain links TRBV7-2 to TRBJ2-3; 9 bases line up with TRBD2. The CDR3 totals 18 residues. Germline CDR1 and CDR2: SGHTA and FQGNSA. The junction had 12 bases not matched to a gene; V was cut back by 1 base and J by 4 bases. CDR3 bases: TGTGCCAGCAGCTTAGTGGGGGGCGGGGGGGCTGCGGCAGATACGCAGTATTTT. This translates into CASSLVGGGGAAADTQYF.

This clonotype was seen only a few times. The CDR3 DNA reads TGTGCCAGTAGTATAGCCCATACTAGCGGAACCTACGAGCAGTACTTC. It is translated as CASSIAHTSGTYEQYF. The chain carries TRBV19 and TRBJ2-7, with 8 nucleotides matching TRBD2. The CDR3 totals 16 residues. Germline trimming cut 1 base from V and 2 bases from J; bases unmatched to any gene: 7. The germline gives CDR1 LNHDA, CDR2 SQIVND (reference sequence).

The table lists this clonotype with a count of one. Written as DNA, the CDR3 is TGTGCCAGCAGCTGGGGGGGGGTTATCACAGATACGCAGTATTTT. Protein sequence: CASSWGGVITDTQYF. V is TRBV5-4 and J is TRBJ2-3; 7 bases fit TRBD2. J was trimmed by 2 bases and V by 3 bases; bases with no gene match: 6. Germline CDR1 SGHNT, CDR2 YYREEE (reference sequence). The CDR3 is made up of 15 amino acids.

This clonotype was detected only a few times. The genes are TRBV5-1 and TRBJ1-2, with no clear D. CDR1 SGHRS and CDR2 YFSETQ come from the germline V gene. This CDR3 is built from 12 residues. The V end lost 4 bases, the J end lost 14 bases, and 18 bases lay between the germline ends. Written as DNA, the CDR3 is TGCGCCAGCAGCCTGGGCGGCGGACTAAGAACCTTC. Translating it yields CASSLGGGLRTF.

This clonotype was recorded many times. V is TRBV12-3 or TRBV12-4 and J is TRBJ1-1; TRBD1 might be the D (6 bases). CDR3 length: 13 amino acids. V dropped 3 bases and J dropped 7 bases, with 12 bases sitting between them. In DNA form, the CDR3 reads TGTGCCAGCAGTTTCCCTGGAGGGGGTGAAGCTTTCTTT. Its protein product is CASSFPGGGEAFF.

This clonotype was counted only a few times. The chain recombines TRBV19 with TRBJ1-2; possible D gene TRBD1, 6 bases. Deletions cut 2 bases from V and 2 bases from J, with 12 bases between. Germline loops: CDR1 LNHDA, CDR2 SQIVND (reference sequence). The CDR3 totals 15 residues. Here the CDR3 reads CASSIFWTENYGYTF. The CDR3 bases are TGTGCCAGTAGTATATTCTGGACAGAAAACTATGGCTACACCTTC.

This clonotype was recorded at least ten times. The V and J genes are TRBV5-1 and TRBJ2-1, with a tentative D call TRBD1 (6 bases). CDR1 and CDR2 (germline): SGHRS, YFSETQ. V gave up 5 bases and J gave up 2 bases, with 11 bases separating them. The CDR3 has 14 amino acids. The CDR3: CASSRTAAYNEQFF. In DNA form, the CDR3 reads TGCGCCAGCAGTCGGACAGCCGCCTACAATGAGCAGTTCTTC.

In its sample, this clonotype was seen a few times. The V and J genes are TRBV28 and TRBJ1-1; D call uncertain. The CDR3 extends over 13 amino acids. Trimming pared 6 bases from V and 3 bases from J, leaving 11 bases between. Per the germline V gene, CDR1 is MDHEN and CDR2 is SYDVKM. CDR3 sequence reads: CASSPLEDTEAFF. The CDR3 DNA reads TGTGCCAGCAGCCCTCTAGAGGACACTGAAGCTTTCTTT.

The sample holds many counts of this clonotype. The chain recombines TRBV5-1 with TRBJ1-2, with unresolved D. The CDR3 totals 13 residues. Between the trimmed V and J ends, which lost 4 bases and 0 bases, there was a span of 7 bases. CDR1 SGHRS and CDR2 YFSETQ come from the germline V gene. CDR3 sequence (DNA): TGCGCCAGCAGCCGGGATACTAACTATGGCTACACCTTC. Translation gives CASSRDTNYGYTF.

This clonotype was seen many times. The chain recombines TRBV2 with TRBJ1-5, with a tentative D call TRBD1 (6 bases). The germline CDR1 and CDR2 sequences are SNHLY and FYNNEI. The CDR3 has 16 amino acids. V was cut by 8 bases and J by 0 bases, with 17 bases left in between. DNA for the CDR3: TGTGCCAGCTCCGGGACATTAAGTTATAGCAATCAGCCCCAGCATTTT. Protein sequence: CASSGTLSYSNQPQHF. The full variable domain, with the rest looked up from reference TRBV2 and TRBJ1-5, is EPEVTQTPSHQVTQMGQEVILRCVPISNHLYFYWYRQILGQKVEFLVSFYNNEISEKSEIFDDQFSVERPDGSNFTLKIRSTKLEDSAMYFCASSGTLSYSNQPQHFGDGTRLSIL.

This clonotype came up many times. The chain is built from TRBV9 and TRBJ2-1; D not certain. Per germline, CDR1 SGDLS and CDR2 YYNGEE. The V end was cut by 0 bases, the J end by 4 bases, with 8 bases between. The length of the CDR3 is 14 residues. CDR3 amino acids: CASSVAPRYNEQFF. The CDR3 nucleotides are TGTGCCAGCAGCGTAGCCCCGAGGTACAATGAGCAGTTCTTC.

This clonotype was seen at least ten times. The chain uses TRBV2 and TRBJ2-7; unclear D gene. The germline gives CDR1 SNHLY, CDR2 FYNNEI. This CDR3 comprises 13 residues. The V gene lost 3 bases and the J gene lost 1 base, with 7 bases spanning the gap. The CDR3 loop reads CASSDPASYEQYF. CDR3 nucleotide sequence: TGTGCCAGCAGTGATCCGGCTTCCTACGAGCAGTACTTC.

Many counts were recorded for this clonotype. The chain combines TRBV2 with TRBJ2-1, with 8 bases that match TRBD1. From germline, CDR1 is SNHLY and CDR2 FYNNEI. V shed 1 base and J 7 bases; nucleotides not matched to a gene: 6. The CDR3 consists of 15 residues. CDR3 sequence (DNA): TGTGCCAGCAGTGAAGGTCAGGGGGCGTGGAATGAGCAGTTCTTC. Residues: CASSEGQGAWNEQFF.

This clonotype was observed many times. This sequence joins TRBV2 and TRBJ1-5; maybe TRBD1 (6 bases). V lost 6 bases to trimming and J lost 1 base, with 10 bases between them. This CDR3 spans 14 amino acids. In germline, CDR1 is SNHLY, CDR2 FYNNEI. In DNA, the CDR3 is TGTGCCAGCAGCAGAGGGGGGAGCAATCAGCCCCAGCATTTT. Its protein is CASSRGGSNQPQHF. The variable domain in full, completed from reference TRBV2 and TRBJ1-5, reads EPEVTQTPSHQVTQMGQEVILRCVPISNHLYFYWYRQILGQKVEFLVSFYNNEISEKSEIFDDQFSVERPDGSNFTLKIRSTKLEDSAMYFCASSRGGSNQPQHFGDGTRLSIL.

This clonotype has ten or more counts. The chain has TRBV27 and TRBJ1-6; tentatively, D is TRBD1 (5 bases). This CDR3 contains 14 residues. Germline V CDR1 and CDR2: MNHEY, SMNVEV (reference sequence). V was clipped by 2 bases and J by 8 bases, with 10 bases between them. CDR3 DNA sequence: TGTGCCAGCAGTTTAGGGGGGGTTCATTCACCCCTCCACTTT. Translation gives CASSLGGVHSPLHF.

This clonotype has more than one count but fewer than ten. The chain is built from TRBV9 and TRBJ2-1; 10 nucleotides line up with TRBD2. CDR3 length: 18 residues. J gave up 0 bases and V 4 bases, and 10 bases lay outside the gene matches. Germline-derived CDR1 and CDR2 are SGDLS and YYNGEE. CDR3 DNA sequence: TGTGCCAGCAGCCAGACTAGCGGGTTCCTGAGCTCCTACAATGAGCAGTTCTTC. It specifies CASSQTSGFLSSYNEQFF.

The table lists this clonotype with many counts. The rearrangement uses TRBV5-1 and TRBJ2-1, with D possibly TRBD2 on 7 matching bases. In germline, CDR1 is SGHRS, CDR2 YFSETQ. Trimming removed 2 bases from V and 7 bases from J, with 19 bases in between. This CDR3 comprises 16 residues. CDR3 region: CASSFLLGGGVNEQFF. CDR3 sequence (DNA): TGCGCCAGCAGCTTCCTTTTGGGGGGGGGCGTGAATGAGCAGTTCTTC.

This clonotype was seen repeatedly, ten times or more. J is TRBJ2-7 and V is TRBV29-1; D is tentatively TRBD1 or TRBD2 (6 bases each). The CDR3 has 16 amino acids. Trimming took off 7 bases at V and 0 bases at J, with 22 bases between the two ends. The germline V gene has CDR1 SQVTM and CDR2 ANQGSEA. CDR3 coding DNA: TGCAGCGCTGCGGGAATCGAGGGGGGAGGCTCCTACGAGCAGTACTTC. Encoded protein: CSAAGIEGGGSYEQYF.

The J gene is TRBJ2-2, the V gene TRBV19; 7 bases fit TRBD2. V shed 7 bases and J 7 bases; nucleotides not matched to a gene: 12. The germline V gene has CDR1 LNHDA and CDR2 SQIVND (reference sequence). This CDR3 contains 15 residues. The CDR3 DNA reads TGTGCCAGTACCAATGGAGCGGGATTTGGCGGGGAGCTGTTTTTT. This sequence encodes CASTNGAGFGGELFF.

This clonotype has ten or more counts. The V gene is TRBV27, the J gene TRBJ1-2; TRBD1 aligns across 11 bases. The CDR3 consists of 17 residues. Germline-derived CDR1 and CDR2 are MNHEY and SMNVEV (reference sequence). J gave up 3 bases and V 2 bases, and 8 bases lay outside the gene matches. CDR3 sequence: CASSLLAGQGVYYGYTF. CDR3 DNA sequence: TGTGCCAGCAGTTTACTTGCGGGACAGGGGGTATACTATGGCTACACCTTC.

This clonotype was seen only a few times. This chain joins TRBV20-1 and TRBJ1-2; 7 bases agree with TRBD1. Germline V gene sequence: CDR1 DFQATT, CDR2 SNEGSKA (reference sequence). V was clipped by 4 bases and J by 6 bases; unmatched bases: 5. There are 12 residues in the CDR3. The CDR3 region is CSAIRGLNGYTF. Here the CDR3 DNA reads TGCAGTGCTATCAGGGGGTTAAATGGCTACACCTTC.

This clonotype was observed a handful of times. The chain carries TRBV7-9 and TRBJ1-2, with 7 nucleotides matching TRBD1. V lost 6 bases, J lost 8 bases, and 12 bases stayed unmatched. This CDR3 region has 14 residues. CDR1 is SEHNR, CDR2 FQNEAQ, per germline (reference sequence). CDR3 sequence reads: CASSPLQGGRGYTF. Here the CDR3 DNA reads TGTGCCAGCAGTCCTCTCCAGGGGGGCAGAGGCTACACCTTC.

This clonotype was observed many times. The V call is TRBV7-3, the J call TRBJ2-1, with TRBD1 matching over 10 bases. Trimming cost V 5 bases and J 7 bases; bases outside gene matches: 5. Germline CDR1 and CDR2: SGHTA and FQGTGA. The CDR3 length is 14 residues. The CDR3 protein is CASSPGQGWNEQFF. CDR3 DNA sequence: TGTGCCAGCAGCCCGGGACAGGGGTGGAATGAGCAGTTCTTC.

This clonotype has a count of ten or more. The rearrangement links TRBV2 to TRBJ2-3, with D perhaps assigned TRBD1 or TRBD2 (5 bases each). Trimming shortened V by 7 bases and J by 0 bases, and 14 bases separated the two germline ends. The CDR3 runs 15 residues. CDR1 and CDR2 from the germline V gene are SNHLY and FYNNEI. The CDR3 nucleotides read TGTGCCAGCAAATGGGACGGGCGGAGCACAGATACGCAGTATTTT. Its translation is CASKWDGRSTDTQYF.

In nucleotides, the CDR3 is TGTGCCAGCACCCCGGCCGGGACAGGGGTTTTTGTTTTCTTT. This translates into CASTPAGTGVFVFF. The chain recombines TRBV5-5 with TRBJ1-1, with 10 bases aligning to TRBD1. Per the germline V gene, CDR1 is SGHKS and CDR2 is YYEKEE (reference sequence). The length of the CDR3 is 14 residues. Unmatched junction bases numbered 15, after V lost 6 bases and J lost 13 bases.

This clonotype was counted at least ten times. This chain connects TRBV5-1 to TRBJ1-1; TRBD1 agrees at 8 bases. This CDR3 region has 14 residues. The germline gives CDR1 SGHRS, CDR2 YFSETQ. J lost 4 bases, V lost 5 bases, and 7 bases had no gene match. The CDR3 is CASSWTGSSTEAFF. The CDR3 coding sequence is TGCGCCAGCAGTTGGACAGGGTCGAGCACTGAAGCTTTCTTT.

This clonotype was observed many times. CDR3 in amino acids: CASSLWRRGEKLFF. DNA of the CDR3: TGTGCCAGCAGTTTATGGAGGCGTGGGGAAAAACTGTTTTTT. The chain joins TRBV12-3 or TRBV12-4 to TRBJ1-4; the D is unclear. The germline V and J ends were trimmed by 2 bases and 8 bases, with 12 bases remaining between them. The CDR3 covers 14 residues.

About this clonotype itself: This may arise from a read error, as a much more abundant clone is one base away. The chain is built from TRBV5-1 and TRBJ1-1; D remains unclear. The CDR3 covers 15 residues. CDR1 SGHRS and CDR2 YFSETQ come from the germline V gene. CDR3 bases: TGCGTCAGCAGCTTGTTTCAGTCAGACATTTTCGGCGCTTTCTTT. It is translated as CVSSLFQSDIFGAFF.

Comments on this clonotype: A much larger clone is a single base away; this may be a read error. The gene calls are TRBV7-2 and TRBJ1-4; 8 bases are shared with TRBD1. Germline V gene data show CDR1 as SGHTA and CDR2 as FQGNSA. CDR3 length: 15 residues. CDR3 coding DNA: TGTGCCGGCAGCTCAACTACAGGGGGAGGCGAAAAACTGTTTTTT. This translates into CAGSSTTGGGEKLFF.

This clonotype was detected ten times or more. The genes are TRBV5-4 and TRBJ2-2; a weak D match, TRBD2 (7 bases). Trimming pared 2 bases from V and 3 bases from J, leaving 11 bases between. The CDR3 runs 15 residues. The germline CDR1 and CDR2 sequences are SGHNT and YYREEE (reference sequence). CDR3: CASSLRGADTGELFF. The CDR3 nucleotides read TGTGCCAGCAGCTTACGGGGGGCGGACACCGGGGAGCTGTTTTTT.